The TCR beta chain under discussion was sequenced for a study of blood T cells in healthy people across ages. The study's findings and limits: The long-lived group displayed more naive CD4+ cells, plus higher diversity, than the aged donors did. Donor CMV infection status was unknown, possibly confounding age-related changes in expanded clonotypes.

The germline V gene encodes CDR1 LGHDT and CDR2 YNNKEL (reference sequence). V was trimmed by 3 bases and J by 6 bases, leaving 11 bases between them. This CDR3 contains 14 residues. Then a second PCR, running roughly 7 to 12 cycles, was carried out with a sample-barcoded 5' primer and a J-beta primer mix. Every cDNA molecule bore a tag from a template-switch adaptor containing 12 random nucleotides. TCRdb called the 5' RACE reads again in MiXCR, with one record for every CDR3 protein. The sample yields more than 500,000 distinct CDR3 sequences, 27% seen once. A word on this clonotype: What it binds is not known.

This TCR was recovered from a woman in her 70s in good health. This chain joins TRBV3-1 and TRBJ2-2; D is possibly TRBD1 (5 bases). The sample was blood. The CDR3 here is CASSQFTGSGELFF. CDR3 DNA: TGTGCCAGCAGCCAGTTCACAGGTTCCGGGGAGCTGTTTTTT.